The clone carrying this T cell receptor beta chain was seen more than once but under ten times. TCRdb re-analysed the 5' RACE reads in MiXCR, keeping a single row per CDR3 protein. The sample contains 60,000 to 65,000 distinct CDR3 sequences, approximately 23% of which appear only once. The CDR3 runs to 14 residues. Trimming removed 1 base at V and 1 base at J, with 8 bases between. Germline V lookup: CDR1 SGHRS, CDR2 YFSETQ. This TCR derives from a female donor with breast cancer. Sequenced sample: memory CD4+ T cells sorted from a lymph node. The subset here: memory CD4+ T cells, CD4+CD45RO+CD25-. The chain carries TRBV5-1 and TRBJ1-1; weak D call: TRBD1 (5 bases). The CDR3 reads CASSLQGSNTEAFF. DNA of the CDR3: TGCGCCAGCAGCTTGCAGGGATCGAACACTGAAGCTTTCTTT. The full variable domain, completed using reference TRBV5-1 and TRBJ1-1, is KAGVTQTPRYLIKTRGQQVTLSCSPISGHRSVSWYQQTPGQGLQFLFEYFSETQRNKGNFPGRFSGRQFSNSRSEMNVSTLELGDSALYLCASSLQGSNTEAFFGQGTRLTVV.